This paragraph covers one T cell receptor beta chain sequence. Produced via immunoSEQ multiplex PCR; TCRdb's table is partial and in-frame only. Of some 120,000 clones detected, around nine tenths appear once; the ten largest clones hold about 12%. The germline V and J ends were trimmed by 6 bases and 4 bases, with 17 bases remaining between them. This CDR3 is 15 amino acids long. Germline CDR1 and CDR2: SGHAT and FQNNGV. This record comes from a study of control samples from healthy donors and cancer patients. The rearrangement links TRBV11-2 to TRBJ2-3, with D possibly TRBD1 on 6 matching bases. The sample comprised blood. The TCR originated in a man aged 25-45 years in good health. CDR3 loop: CASRAPGQLADTQYF. The DNA of the CDR3 is TGTGCCAGCAGAGCCCCGGGACAACTGGCAGATACGCAGTATTTT. The full variable domain, with the rest looked up from reference TRBV11-2 and TRBJ2-3, is EAGVAQSPRYKIIEKRQSVAFWCNPISGHATLYWYQQILGQGPKLLIQFQNNGVVDDSQLPKDRFSAERLKGVDSTLKIQPAKLEDSAVYLCASRAPGQLADTQYFGPGTRLTVL.